Below are 3 T cell receptor beta chains sequenced from a single sample in a study of T cell clusters in autoimmune cytopenias. Tens of thousands of genome equivalents of blood DNA were amplified for TRB. TRB was amplified by touch-down multiplex PCR, primer pools A and B combined. TCRdb re-called the multiplex PCR reads and gives one entry per CDR3 protein, without DNA. The sample totals around 9,800 distinct CDR3 sequences. Another study also made use of these data, one on T cell repertoires in aging, cancer and after chemotherapy.

The source material was peripheral blood. Source of these receptors: a human donor in good health.

The chain uses TRBV30 and TRBJ2-3. CDR3 size: 12 residues. Germline loops: CDR1 GTSNPN, CDR2 SVGIG (reference sequence). Here the CDR3 reads CAWSDIRDTQYF.

The chain uses TRBV19 and TRBJ2-1; TCRdb lists TRBD1, though no DNA is available to test this call. The CDR3 has 13 amino acids. Germline V CDR1 and CDR2: LNHDA, SQIVND (reference sequence). The CDR3: CASLDPGAGEQFF.

This clonotype is called medium-sized based on its frequency. The J gene is TRBJ2-3, the V gene TRBV30; TCRdb indicates TRBD1, and absent DNA this call remains unverified. Germline loops: CDR1 GTSNPN, CDR2 SVGIG (reference sequence). CDR3 length: 16 residues. The CDR3: CAWSRGTGGVSDTQYF.